Listed below are T cell receptor beta chains from one sample, sequenced in a study of radiotherapy plus CTLA-4 blockade in lung cancer. Assay: immunoSEQ multiplex PCR; the TCRdb copy retains only in-frame clones and omits some. In the table there are about 110,000 clones, roughly 86% of which are singletons. The specimen was peripheral blood, collected from a patient treated with radiotherapy plus ipilimumab. These receptors were collected from a human donor with non-small cell lung cancer that progressed on radiotherapy plus ipilimumab. Some clones in this sample may be carry-over from other donors' samples. CDR3s include the opening cysteine and the closing phenylalanine or tryptophan. Fields, in order: D gene, V gene, J gene, clone size, CDR3 protein, CDR3 DNA. D genes are given only for firm matches. Clone size is stated in some rows and not others, as once, few, many or a class when expanded.

.	TRBV7-9	TRBJ2-3	.	CASSSRVGGRVEGTDTQYF	TGTGCCAGCAGCTCCCGCGTGGGGGGCAGGGTCGAGGGCACAGATACGCAGTATTTT
TRBD1	TRBV18	TRBJ1-1	.	CASSGQGMNTEAFF	TGTGCCAGCTCAGGACAGGGTATGAACACTGAAGCTTTCTTT
TRBD1	TRBV19	TRBJ1-4	once	CASSLPGTGYTTNEKLFF	TGTGCCAGTAGTTTACCCGGGACAGGGTATACAACTAATGAAAAACTGTTTTTT
.	TRBV7-9	TRBJ2-5	.	CASSLVGEETQYF	TGTGCCAGCAGCTTAGTGGGTGAAGAGACCCAGTACTTC
.	TRBV6-1	TRBJ1-2	.	CASSEMIAINSGYTF	TGTGCCAGCAGTGAAATGATAGCGATTAACAGCGGCTACACCTTC
.	TRBV5-6	TRBJ2-3	once	CASSLGPGATQYF	TGTGCCAGCAGCTTGGGTCCAGGGGCAACGCAGTATTTT
.	TRBV11-3	TRBJ1-5	.	CASSSRNEGDQPQHF	TGTGCCAGCAGCTCCAGGAACGAAGGCGATCAGCCCCAGCATTTT
.	TRBV30	TRBJ1-5	.	CAWSVLVNQPQHF	TGTGCCTGGAGTGTACTAGTCAATCAGCCCCAGCATTTT
TRBD1	TRBV7-9	TRBJ1-3	.	CASSRGQVFGSGNTIYF	TGTGCCAGCAGCCGGGGACAGGTCTTCGGATCTGGAAACACCATATATTTT
TRBD2	TRBV10-3	TRBJ2-1	.	CAISEFLAGGQYNEQFF	TGTGCCATCAGTGAGTTCTTAGCGGGGGGCCAGTACAATGAGCAGTTCTTC
TRBD1	TRBV6-5	TRBJ2-1	medium-sized	CASSGQGGSYNEQFF	TGTGCCAGCAGTGGACAGGGGGGCTCCTACAATGAGCAGTTCTTC
TRBD2	TRBV5-4	TRBJ2-3	.	CASTEGSGGAGVDTQYF	TGTGCCAGCACCGAAGGTAGCGGGGGGGCCGGTGTAGATACGCAGTATTTT
.	TRBV9	TRBJ1-3	.	CASSAPTESSGNTIYF	TGTGCCAGCAGCGCCCCCACAGAGAGCTCTGGAAACACCATATATTTT
TRBD2	TRBV11-3	TRBJ2-2	.	CASSLVASGGELFF	TGTGCCAGCAGCTTAGTGGCTAGCGGCGGGGAGCTGTTTTTT
TRBD1	TRBV6-1	TRBJ1-1	once	CASRTRGQGGDAFF	TGTGCCAGCAGGACACGGGGACAGGGTGGGGATGCTTTCTTT
.	TRBV30	TRBJ2-2	.	CAWNQGIRAGELFF	TGTGCCTGGAACCAGGGGATCCGCGCCGGGGAGCTGTTTTTT
.	TRBV7-2	TRBJ1-6	few	CASGGSGSYNSPLHF	TGTGCCAGCGGGGGGTCGGGCTCCTATAATTCACCCCTCCACTTT
.	TRBV28	TRBJ1-2	.	CASSFGDVDGYTF	TGTGCCAGCAGTTTCGGGGATGTCGATGGCTACACCTTC
.	TRBV29-1	TRBJ1-1	.	CSVEDHTLNTEAFF	TGCAGCGTTGAGGACCATACTTTGAACACTGAAGCTTTCTTT
.	TRBV7-9	TRBJ2-7	.	CASSPRMGEQYF	TGTGCCAGCAGCCCACGGATGGGCGAGCAGTACTTC
.	TRBV21-1	TRBJ1-6	.	CASSHPIGDNYNSPLHF	TGTGCCAGCAGCCATCCGATTGGGGACAATTATAATTCACCCCTCCACTTT
.	TRBV2	TRBJ1-2	.	CASSVDLDGGGYTF	TGTGCCAGCAGTGTAGATTTAGACGGGGGCGGCTACACCTTC
.	TRBV2	TRBJ2-7	few	CASSGQANYEQYF	TGTGCCAGCAGTGGACAGGCTAACTACGAGCAGTACTTC
.	TRBV15	TRBJ2-7	.	CATSRESLGGYEQYF	TGTGCCACCAGCAGAGAGAGTTTGGGGGGCTACGAGCAGTACTTC
TRBD1	TRBV5-1	TRBJ1-1	.	CASSQTTGITEAFF	TGCGCCAGCAGCCAGACGACAGGGATCACTGAAGCTTTCTTT
TRBD1	TRBV19	TRBJ2-2	.	CASSRQGSGELFF	TGTGCCAGTAGCCGACAGGGTTCCGGGGAGCTGTTTTTT
.	TRBV29-1	TRBJ1-2	.	CSAASGYTF	TGCAGCGCTGCATCCGGCTACACCTTC
.	TRBV7-2	TRBJ2-5	.	CASSFQASGETQYF	TGTGCCAGCAGCTTTCAGGCTTCAGGCGAGACCCAGTACTTC
.	TRBV9	TRBJ1-3	.	CASSVDRRLGGNTIYF	TGTGCCAGCAGCGTAGATAGGAGGTTGGGTGGAAACACCATATATTTT
TRBD1	TRBV28	TRBJ1-4	.	CASSLLGVPRSGGEKLFF	TGTGCCAGCAGTTTACTGGGTGTGCCCCGCTCAGGGGGCGAAAAACTGTTTTTT
.	TRBV18	TRBJ2-7	once	CASSPGGPLSYEQYF	TGTGCCAGCTCACCGGGGGGCCCACTTTCCTACGAGCAGTACTTC
.	TRBV4-3	TRBJ1-3	.	CASSQDSFPGNTIYF	TGCGCCAGCAGCCAAGACAGCTTCCCTGGAAACACCATATATTTT
TRBD2	TRBV28	TRBJ2-1	.	CASSPGLAGDGKQQFF	TGTGCCAGCAGCCCCGGACTAGCGGGGGACGGGAAGCAGCAGTTCTTC
.	TRBV5-1	TRBJ1-4	.	CASSLGPLNEKLFF	TGCGCCAGCAGCTTGGGACCCTTGAATGAAAAACTGTTTTTT
TRBD1	TRBV5-1	TRBJ2-5	.	CASSLEGTGAPQETQYF	TGCGCCAGCAGCTTGGAAGGGACAGGGGCACCCCAAGAGACCCAGTACTTC
.	TRBV29-1	TRBJ2-3	.	CSVLGAGKGTDTQYF	TGCAGCGTCCTGGGGGCAGGGAAGGGCACAGATACGCAGTATTTT
TRBD2	TRBV5-1	TRBJ2-7	.	CASAPGGNSYEQYF	TGCGCCAGCGCCCCCGGGGGGAACTCCTACGAGCAGTACTTC
.	TRBV4-3	TRBJ1-1	.	CASSPQTNTEAFF	TGCGCCAGCAGCCCTCAGACTAACACTGAAGCTTTCTTT
TRBD1	TRBV7-8	TRBJ1-5	.	CASSPQGAIPQPQHF	TGTGCCAGCAGCCCACAGGGGGCGATCCCCCAGCCCCAGCATTTT
TRBD1	TRBV11-2	TRBJ1-2	.	CASRRFGTGLVDGYTF	TGTGCCAGCAGGAGATTCGGGACAGGGCTAGTGGATGGCTACACCTTC
TRBD1	TRBV5-1	TRBJ2-2	.	CASSEGTGGGTGELFF	TGCGCCAGCAGCGAAGGGACAGGGGGCGGCACCGGGGAGCTGTTTTTT
TRBD1	TRBV6-6	TRBJ1-2	few	CASRVPGQGKSGYTF	TGTGCCAGCAGGGTGCCGGGACAGGGGAAGAGTGGCTACACCTTC
TRBD1	TRBV7-2	TRBJ1-3	.	CASSQQGDRGNTIYF	TGTGCCAGCAGCCAGCAGGGGGACCGTGGAAACACCATATATTTT
.	TRBV2	TRBJ1-4	.	CASLREGATNEKLFF	TGTGCCAGCTTAAGGGAAGGGGCAACTAATGAAAAACTGTTTTTT
TRBD2	TRBV11-3	TRBJ2-7	.	CASSSGGDTYEQYF	TGTGCCAGCAGCTCGGGAGGGGATACCTACGAGCAGTACTTC
.	TRBV12-5	TRBJ1-1	.	CASGLVVGQGDTEAFF	TGTGCTAGTGGTTTGGTGGTTGGGCAGGGCGACACTGAAGCTTTCTTT
.	TRBV10-2	TRBJ1-2	few	CASSEQGYGYTF	TGCGCCAGCAGTGAACAGGGCTATGGCTACACCTTC
TRBD2	TRBV5-4	TRBJ2-1	once	CASSPTSGGGYEQFF	TGTGCCAGCAGCCCGACTAGCGGGGGGGGGTATGAGCAGTTCTTC
.	TRBV19	TRBJ1-2	.	CASSTRQALGSYTF	TGTGCCAGTAGTACGCGACAGGCCCTGGGTAGCTACACCTTC
.	TRBV2	TRBJ2-2	.	CATALNTGELFF	TGTGCCACCGCCCTGAACACCGGGGAGCTGTTTTTT
.	TRBV9	TRBJ2-7	.	CASSVDGTPAYEQYF	TGTGCCAGCAGCGTAGACGGGACACCGGCTTACGAGCAGTACTTC
TRBD1	TRBV19	TRBJ1-1	.	CASSVMQGGNTEAFF	TGTGCCAGTAGTGTAATGCAGGGGGGGAACACTGAAGCTTTCTTT
TRBD1	TRBV18	TRBJ1-2	.	CASSPKQGPPPGTF	TGTGCCAGCTCACCAAAACAGGGGCCGCCCCCCGGCACCTTC